Listed below are T cell receptor beta chains from one sample, sequenced in a study of cytomegalovirus exposure and HLA in healthy donors. Assay: immunoSEQ multiplex PCR; the TCRdb copy retains only in-frame clones and omits some. Of more than 140,000 clones in the sample, approximately 80% were seen once. The sample taken for sequencing was PBMCs. All receptors come from a man under 40 in good health and CMV-seropositive. Each CDR3 is given with its conserved first and last residue. The D gene is left open where the match is weak. A row's size may be missing; if present it is once, few, many or a size class.

V: TRBV2
size: -
J: TRBJ1-5
D: -
CDR3: CASNGQINQPQHF
DNA: TGTGCCAGCAATGGACAGATCAATCAGCCCCAGCATTTT

V: TRBV19
size: once
J: TRBJ2-3
D: -
CDR3: CASTSWAAASTDTQYF
DNA: TGTGCCAGTACCTCGTGGGCAGCTGCTAGCACAGATACGCAGTATTTT

V: TRBV7-9
size: few
J: TRBJ2-5
D: -
CDR3: CASSLSGQETQYF
DNA: TGTGCCAGCAGCTTATCCGGTCAAGAGACCCAGTACTTC

V: TRBV4-3
size: -
J: TRBJ2-3
D: TRBD1
CDR3: CASSPTQGVSTDTQYF
DNA: TGCGCCAGCAGCCCAACACAGGGGGTTAGCACAGATACGCAGTATTTT

V: TRBV7-6
size: -
J: TRBJ2-2
D: TRBD1
CDR3: CASSLTSGGAANTGELFF
DNA: TGTGCCAGCAGCTTAACCTCAGGGGGCGCCGCGAACACCGGGGAGCTGTTTTTT

V: TRBV9
size: -
J: TRBJ1-2
D: -
CDR3: CASSPTAGSSFRNGYTF
DNA: TGTGCCAGCAGCCCAACGGCGGGGAGTTCATTTCGGAATGGCTACACCTTC

V: TRBV30
size: -
J: TRBJ1-1
D: -
CDR3: CAWSVGAGNTEAFF
DNA: TGTGCCTGGAGTGTAGGGGCAGGGAACACTGAAGCTTTCTTT

V: TRBV28
size: -
J: TRBJ2-2
D: -
CDR3: CASGQFNTGELFF
DNA: TGTGCCAGCGGCCAATTCAACACCGGGGAGCTGTTTTTT

V: TRBV28
size: few
J: TRBJ2-7
D: TRBD1
CDR3: CASRTDRGAREQYF
DNA: TGTGCCAGCAGAACGGACAGGGGGGCTCGAGAGCAGTACTTC

V: TRBV5-6
size: -
J: TRBJ2-5
D: TRBD1
CDR3: CASSLAGTARQETQYF
DNA: TGTGCCAGCAGCTTGGCCGGGACAGCGAGACAAGAGACCCAGTACTTC

V: TRBV6-5
size: -
J: TRBJ2-3
D: -
CDR3: CASSTTEVDTQYF
DNA: TGTGCCAGCAGTACCACTGAGGTAGATACGCAGTATTTT

V: TRBV19
size: once
J: TRBJ2-7
D: TRBD1
CDR3: CASSIHQGAKVEQYF
DNA: TGTGCCAGTAGTATTCATCAGGGGGCGAAAGTCGAGCAGTACTTC

V: TRBV5-6
size: -
J: TRBJ2-5
D: TRBD1
CDR3: CASSWFTGVGYQETQYF
DNA: TGTGCCAGCAGCTGGTTTACAGGGGTAGGATATCAAGAGACCCAGTACTTC

V: TRBV19
size: -
J: TRBJ1-5
D: -
CDR3: CASSTRRQSNQPQHF
DNA: TGTGCCAGTAGTACCCGTCGACAGAGCAATCAGCCCCAGCATTTT

V: TRBV29-1
size: -
J: TRBJ2-6
D: TRBD1
CDR3: CSGMTGETGANGLTF
DNA: TGCAGCGGGATGACAGGGGAGACTGGGGCCAACGGCCTGACTTTC

V: TRBV5-6
size: -
J: TRBJ2-2
D: TRBD1
CDR3: CASSSRNRGLGTGELFF
DNA: TGTGCCAGCAGCTCCCGAAACAGGGGGCTGGGGACCGGGGAGCTGTTTTTT